The 8 T cell receptor beta chains listed next were all sequenced from one sample in a study of cytomegalovirus exposure and HLA in healthy donors. With 60 Vbeta and 13 Jbeta primers, the PCR was carried out. Libraries were prepared by immunoSEQ multiplex PCR; TCRdb keeps only in-frame clonotypes and omits some of them. In total, the table holds under 100,000 clones. The sample consisted of PBMCs. These receptors all come from a woman younger than 45 in good health and CMV-seronegative.

The V and J genes are TRBV4-1 and TRBJ2-7; 8 bases fit TRBD1. In germline, CDR1 is MGHRA, CDR2 YSYEKL. The V and J ends lost 3 bases and 5 bases, in that order; junction bases with no gene match: 9. This CDR3 is built from 15 residues. Here the CDR3 DNA reads TGCGCCAGCAGCCACCGCCCGACAGGGGACGACGAGCAGTACTTC. Translated, it gives CASSHRPTGDDEQYF.

The gene calls are TRBV5-8 and TRBJ1-2; tentative D call: TRBD1 (6 bases). The CDR3 is 14 amino acids. Trimming removed 6 bases from V and 5 bases from J, with 17 bases in between. The germline V gene has CDR1 SGHTS and CDR2 YDEGEE. CDR3 region: CASNDDPGQYGYTF. CDR3 coding DNA: TGTGCCAGCAACGACGATCCTGGACAGTATGGCTACACCTTC.

The chain uses TRBV15 and TRBJ2-1, with 7 bases aligning to TRBD1. From germline, CDR1 is LNHNV and CDR2 YYDKDF (reference sequence). The V gene end was trimmed by 0 bases and the J gene end by 0 bases; junction bases not matched to a gene: 2. The CDR3 runs 16 residues. The CDR3 here is CATSRETGSSYNEQFF. The CDR3 DNA is TGTGCCACCAGCAGAGAGACAGGGAGCTCCTACAATGAGCAGTTCTTC.

The rearrangement links TRBV5-1 to TRBJ2-7; TRBD2 is a possible D gene (5 bases). The CDR3 sequence is 18 residues long. V was clipped by 0 bases and J by 0 bases, with 19 bases between them. Germline values: CDR1 SGHRS, CDR2 YFSETQ. CDR3 sequence: CASSLDFVSEGISYEQYF. In nucleotides, the CDR3 is TGCGCCAGCAGCTTGGATTTCGTTAGTGAGGGAATCTCCTACGAGCAGTACTTC. The full variable domain, completed using reference TRBV5-1 and TRBJ2-7, is KAGVTQTPRYLIKTRGQQVTLSCSPISGHRSVSWYQQTPGQGLQFLFEYFSETQRNKGNFPGRFSGRQFSNSRSEMNVSTLELGDSALYLCASSLDFVSEGISYEQYFGPGTRLTVT.

V usage is TRBV27 and J usage is TRBJ2-5, with TRBD1 matching 9 bases. The end of the DNA aligns better with TRBJ2-7, so the J call may be wrong. The length of the CDR3 is 13 residues. Per the germline V gene, CDR1 is MNHEY and CDR2 is SMNVEV (reference sequence). CDR3 sequence (DNA): TGTGCCAGCAGCTTGGACAGGGGAATCGAGCAGTACTTC. It is translated as CASSLDRGIEQYF.

This rearrangement joins TRBV5-4 to TRBJ2-7, with TRBD2 matching 10 bases. The CDR3 loop spans 15 amino acids. Germline V gene data show CDR1 as SGHNT and CDR2 as YYREEE (reference sequence). V was pared by 0 bases and J by 2 bases, with 2 bases of the junction left unmatched. The CDR3 DNA is TGTGCCAGCAGCTTGGATACTAGCGGGGCCTACGAGCAGTACTTC. Amino acids: CASSLDTSGAYEQYF.

The chain links TRBV6-1 to TRBJ2-7; D is undetermined. V lost 5 bases and J 4 bases, leaving 6 bases between the germline ends. Germline-derived CDR1 and CDR2 are MNHNS and SASEGT. The CDR3 has 11 amino acids. The CDR3 spells CASSSHYEQYF. The CDR3 coding sequence is TGTGCCAGCAGTTCCCATTACGAGCAGTACTTC.

CDR3 nucleotides: TGTGCCAGCAGTTACTTGACCACAGGGCTCCCAGATACGCAGTATTTT. Translated, it gives CASSYLTTGLPDTQYF. The gene calls are TRBV6-5 and TRBJ2-3, with D possibly being TRBD1 (6 bases). The CDR3 covers 16 residues. V lost 1 base to trimming and J lost 4 bases, with 15 bases between them. Germline CDR1 reads MNHEY; CDR2 reads SVGAGI.